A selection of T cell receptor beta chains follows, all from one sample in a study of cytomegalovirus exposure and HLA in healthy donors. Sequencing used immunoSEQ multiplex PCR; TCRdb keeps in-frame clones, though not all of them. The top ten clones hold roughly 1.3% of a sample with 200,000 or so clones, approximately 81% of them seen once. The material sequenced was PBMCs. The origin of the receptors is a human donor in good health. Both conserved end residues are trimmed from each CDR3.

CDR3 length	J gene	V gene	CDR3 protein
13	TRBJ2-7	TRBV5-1	ASSPGQGHYYEQY
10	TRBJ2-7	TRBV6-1	ASMGQLYEQY
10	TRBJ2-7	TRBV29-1	SVVVSGTEQY
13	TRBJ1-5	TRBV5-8	ASSFAGTRDQPQH
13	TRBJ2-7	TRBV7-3	ASSLKGGTSYEQY
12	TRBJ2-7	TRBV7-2	ASSIGQGAYEQY
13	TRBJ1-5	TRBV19	ASSMIGEGNQPQH
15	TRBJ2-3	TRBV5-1	ASRFGGGLAGTDTQY
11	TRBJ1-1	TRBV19	ASTQGWDTEAF
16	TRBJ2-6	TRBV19	ASTFGQGAGSGANVLT
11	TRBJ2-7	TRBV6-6	ASYEPPTYEQY
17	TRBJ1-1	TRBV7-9	ASSLALLQGQRLNTEAF
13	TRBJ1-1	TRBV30	AWSVSPDMNTEAF
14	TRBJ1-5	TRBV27	ASRLRSSGGNQPQH
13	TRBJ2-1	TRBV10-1	ASSVGGSSYNEQF
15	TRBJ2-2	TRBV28	ASSFSPGREGLGELF
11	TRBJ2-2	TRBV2	ASSGQYTGELF
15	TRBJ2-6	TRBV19	ASRPGGAGAGANVLT
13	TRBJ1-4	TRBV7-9	ASSLLDNNSEKLF
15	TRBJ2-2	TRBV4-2	ASSQEPSGGNTGELF
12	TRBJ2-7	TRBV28	ASSHRDKGYEQY
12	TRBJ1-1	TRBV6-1	ASSKTPGATEAF
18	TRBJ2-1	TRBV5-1	ASSSEVGTSGRIQYNEQF
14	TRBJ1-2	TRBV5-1	ASSLDYWDRENGYT
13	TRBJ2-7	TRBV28	ASSSGGGQPYEQY
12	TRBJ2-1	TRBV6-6	ASTQGLAGVEQF
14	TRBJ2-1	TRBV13	ASSLVDGSSYNEQF
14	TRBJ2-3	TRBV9	ASSVPGLGRTDTQY
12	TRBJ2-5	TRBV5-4	ASRTSGLEETQY
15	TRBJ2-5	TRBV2	ASSVTSGRLRGETQY
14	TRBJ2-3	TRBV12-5	ASGLVLAPSTDTQY
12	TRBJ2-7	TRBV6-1	ASRLNRDSGEQY
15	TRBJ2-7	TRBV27	ASRRNRGSSSSYEQY
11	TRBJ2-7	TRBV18	ASSPPDSYEQY
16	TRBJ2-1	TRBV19	ASSTTLGGTSSYNEQF
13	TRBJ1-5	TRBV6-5	ASSGEWTVNQPQH
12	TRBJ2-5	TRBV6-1	ASTRQGVRETQY
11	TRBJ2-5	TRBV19	ASSVSGRLTQY
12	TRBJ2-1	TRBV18	ASSPIREVNEQF
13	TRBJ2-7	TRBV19	ASSQRHREFYEQY
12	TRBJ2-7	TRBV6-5	ASSSRLAGYEQY
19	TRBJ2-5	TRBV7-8	ASSFFFSDLIPGRVAETQY
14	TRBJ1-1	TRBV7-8	ASSPGTGGTNTEAF
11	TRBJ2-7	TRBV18	ASSPVGSYEQY
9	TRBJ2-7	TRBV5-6	ASSGLGEQY
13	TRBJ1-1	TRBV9	ASSPNYGSGPEAF
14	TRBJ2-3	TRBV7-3	ASSLGLAGSTDTQY
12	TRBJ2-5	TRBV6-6	ASSYRGSQETQY
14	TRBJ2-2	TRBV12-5	ASGLGQGGNTGELF
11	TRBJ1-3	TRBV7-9	ASSPELLNTIY
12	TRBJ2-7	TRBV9	ASSQTGNTYEQY
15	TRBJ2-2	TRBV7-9	ASSLSAGLANTGELF
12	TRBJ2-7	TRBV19	ASSIYGSSYEQY
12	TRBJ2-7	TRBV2	ASSGAGGGYEQY
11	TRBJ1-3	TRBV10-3	AIRGTGGNTIY
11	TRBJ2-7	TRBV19	ASSPSPLSEQY